The clone carrying this T cell receptor (beta chain) showed up many times. Its antigen is not identified. In germline, CDR1 is MNHNS, CDR2 SASEGT. This CDR3 comprises 15 residues. Trimming removed 6 bases from V and 7 bases from J; junction bases left unmatched: 6. The data were taken from a study of metastatic and nonmetastatic thyroid tumors. Overall study results and limits: Significantly greater TCR beta diversity was reportedly found in malignant thyroid tumors than in benign nodules (in blood and tumor).

Every patient underwent thyroid surgery untreated. MiXCR was used by TCRdb to re-call the PCR reads. The profile shows about 9,000 clones, around 15% of them singletons. The receptor comes from a female donor with papillary thyroid cancer or a benign thyroid nodule (not recorded which). Some clones in this sample may be carry-over from other donors' samples. This chain links TRBV6-1 with TRBJ2-4, with TRBD2 matching over 13 bases. The source material was blood. CDR3 region: CASSLTSGGPNIQYF. The CDR3, as DNA: TGTGCCAGCAGCCTGACTAGCGGGGGGCCCAACATTCAGTACTTC.